Shown below are 27 T cell receptor beta chains from a single sample sequenced in a study of blood T cell repertoires in COVID-19. Method: immunoSEQ multiplex PCR; TCRdb's copy keeps in-frame clones and lacks some. The sample comprises around 300,000 clones, around 90% of which are singletons, and 2.2% rests with the top ten. Source material: peripheral blood. These receptors all stem from a man in his forties or fifties with acute or convalescent COVID-19.

The chain joins TRBV2 to TRBJ2-1; TRBD2 aligns across 8 bases. CDR3 length: 16 residues. V dropped 1 base and J dropped 9; count of bases not matched to a gene: 11. The germline gives CDR1 SNHLY, CDR2 FYNNEI. DNA of the CDR3: TGTGCCAGCAGTGAAGAGGGGACGGGGGGGCTGACTGAGCAGTTCTTC. It encodes CASSEEGTGGLTEQFF. Full variable domain (missing parts from reference TRBV2 and TRBJ2-1): EPEVTQTPSHQVTQMGQEVILRCVPISNHLYFYWYRQILGQKVEFLVSFYNNEISEKSEIFDDQFSVERPDGSNFTLKIRSTKLEDSAMYFCASSEEGTGGLTEQFFGPGTRLTVL.

As regards this clone: Different DNA sequences within this sample yield the same CDR3. The chain employs TRBV18 and TRBJ2-3; 7 nucleotides align to TRBD1. Germline CDR1 reads KGHSH; CDR2 reads LQKENI. V lost 1 base, J lost 0 bases, and 1 base stayed unmatched. The CDR3 has 15 amino acids. This CDR3 reads CASSPRTGSTDTQYF. CDR3 bases: TGTGCCAGCTCACCACGGACAGGAAGCACAGATACGCAGTATTTT.

The chain links TRBV7-2 to TRBJ1-3; D perhaps matches TRBD1 (6 bases). CDR1 SGHTA and CDR2 FQGNSA come from the germline V gene. Deletions cut 2 bases from V and 0 bases from J, with 11 bases between. The CDR3 covers 16 residues. In DNA, the CDR3 is TGTGCCAGCAGCTTAAGGGACATAAACTCTGGAAACACCATATATTTT. Its translation is CASSLRDINSGNTIYF.

This rearrangement joins TRBV9 to TRBJ2-3; TRBD1 aligns across 7 bases. This CDR3 comprises 13 residues. Looked up from germline, CDR1 is SGDLS and CDR2 is YYNGEE. V was pared by 4 bases and J by 4 bases, with 3 bases of the junction left unmatched. The DNA for the CDR3 is TGTGCCAGCAGCTGGCAGGGGGCAGATACGCAGTATTTT. Residues: CASSWQGADTQYF.

The gene calls are TRBV18 and TRBJ2-2; 8 nucleotides agree with TRBD1. From germline, CDR1 is KGHSH and CDR2 LQKENI. The J segment lost 1 base and the V segment lost 1 base, leaving 5 bases of the junction unmatched. This CDR3 has 17 amino acids. The CDR3 DNA reads as TGTGCCAGCTCACCACTCAGGGGGACAGGGAACACCGGGGAGCTGTTTTTT. Protein product: CASSPLRGTGNTGELFF.

The chain carries TRBV10-3 and TRBJ1-1; a weak D match, TRBD1 (5 bases). V was trimmed by 2 bases and J by 5 bases, leaving 15 bases between them. Germline V gene data show CDR1 as ENHRY and CDR2 as SYGVKD. There are 15 residues in the CDR3. The DNA of the CDR3 is TGTGCCATCAGTGAGGTGGTAGGGGTTGGGACTGAAGCTTTCTTT. Translation gives CAISEVVGVGTEAFF.

V usage is TRBV11-3 and J usage is TRBJ1-1, with D uncertain. The germline gives CDR1 SGHNT, CDR2 YENEEA. This CDR3 has 14 residues. Trimming took 2 bases from V and 1 from J, leaving 8 bases between them. The CDR3 here is CASSLRGGNTEAFF. CDR3 DNA sequence: TGTGCCAGCAGCTTACGGGGAGGGAACACTGAAGCTTTCTTT.

The chain is built from TRBV29-1 and TRBJ2-3, with D tentatively TRBD2 (6 bases). Germline V gene lookup returns CDR1 SQVTM and CDR2 ANQGSEA. There are 13 residues in the CDR3. V lost 4 bases and J 4 bases, leaving 12 bases between the germline ends. CDR3: CSVVISGADTQYF. The CDR3 DNA reads TGCAGCGTTGTGATTTCGGGGGCAGATACGCAGTATTTT.

The rearrangement joins TRBV5-1 to TRBJ1-6; a possible D gene is TRBD1 (5 bases). The CDR3 length is 14 residues. The germline CDR1 and CDR2 sequences are SGHRS and YFSETQ. V gave up 4 bases and J gave up 5 bases, with 10 bases separating them. CDR3 region: CASSPGGNNSPLHF. DNA of the CDR3: TGCGCCAGCAGCCCCGGGGGGAATAATTCACCCCTCCACTTT.

This clone was detected once. The rearrangement joins TRBV14 to TRBJ2-7; tentatively, D is TRBD2 (5 bases). Trimming cost V 4 bases and J 5 bases, with 24 bases left between them. Germline assignment: CDR1 SGHDN and CDR2 FVKESK. CDR3 size: 17 residues. This chain's CDR3 is CASSPQERVLRPDEQYF. The CDR3 DNA follows: TGTGCCAGCAGCCCTCAGGAGAGGGTGCTTCGGCCCGACGAGCAGTACTTC.

This chain uses TRBV2 with TRBJ1-1, with 9 positions matching TRBD1. CDR3 size: 15 residues. V shed 10 bases, J shed 4 bases, and the junction held 13 bases outside the gene matches. Germline loops: CDR1 SNHLY, CDR2 FYNNEI. The CDR3 protein is CATSDRGLGSTEAFF. In nucleotides, the CDR3 is TGTGCCACCTCGGACAGGGGATTGGGAAGCACTGAAGCTTTCTTT.

The CDR3 loop is CASSRISGGLSYEQYF. The CDR3 bases are TGTGCCAGCAGTCGGATTAGCGGGGGCCTCTCCTACGAGCAGTACTTC. The chain joins TRBV14 to TRBJ2-7; TRBD2 matches 9 bases. The CDR3 loop spans 16 amino acids. Germline V gene data show CDR1 as SGHDN and CDR2 as FVKESK. V shed 6 bases and J 0 bases; nucleotides not matched to a gene: 9.

The rearrangement joins TRBV7-9 to TRBJ1-2, with 9 bases aligning to TRBD1. The CDR3 is 13 residues long. The V segment lost 6 bases and the J segment 8 bases; nucleotides outside the gene matches: 7. Germline values: CDR1 SEHNR, CDR2 FQNEAQ (reference sequence). The CDR3 region is CASSRGQGRGYTF. CDR3 coding DNA: TGTGCCAGCAGTCGCGGACAGGGGAGAGGCTACACCTTC.

This chain joins TRBV4-1 and TRBJ2-2, with D perhaps matching TRBD1 (5 bases). Between the trimmed V and J ends, which lost 1 base and 6 bases, there was a span of 9 bases. CDR3 length equals 14 residues. The germline gives CDR1 MGHRA, CDR2 YSYEKL. The CDR3 loop is CASSQAGLAGELFF. DNA of the CDR3: TGCGCCAGCAGCCAAGCAGGGCTGGCCGGGGAGCTGTTTTTT.

J is TRBJ2-1 and V is TRBV4-1; perhaps TRBD2 as D (5 bases). Trimming stripped 5 bases from V and 0 bases from J, with 11 bases between. The CDR3 sequence is 15 residues long. CDR1 is MGHRA, CDR2 YSYEKL, per germline. This CDR3 is CASSLAPSSYNEQFF. The CDR3 region has the DNA TGCGCCAGCAGCTTAGCGCCCAGCTCCTACAATGAGCAGTTCTTC.

V usage is TRBV9 and J usage is TRBJ1-5; 8 bases are shared with TRBD1. V lost 3 bases to trimming and J lost 3 bases; unmatched junction nucleotides: 5. The CDR3 extends over 15 amino acids. The germline V gene encodes CDR1 SGDLS and CDR2 YYNGEE. The CDR3 coding sequence is TGTGCCAGCAGCGCGGACAGGGTTGCCAATCAGCCCCAGCATTTT. This codes for CASSADRVANQPQHF.

The chain joins TRBV27 to TRBJ2-7, with TRBD2 identical over 8 bases. This CDR3 is built from 12 residues. The germline gives CDR1 MNHEY, CDR2 SMNVEV (reference sequence). J gave up 6 bases and V 6 bases, and 4 bases lay outside the gene matches. CDR3 nucleotide sequence: TGTGCCAGCAGCACGGGACTAGGCGAGCAGTACTTC. As protein: CASSTGLGEQYF.

The chain recombines TRBV6-1 with TRBJ1-2; 8 positions match TRBD1. Germline V gene data show CDR1 as MNHNS and CDR2 as SASEGT. The CDR3 consists of 15 residues. The trim removed 0 bases at V and 4 bases at J, leaving 4 bases unmatched. CDR3 residues: CASSEAATGVYGYTF. For the CDR3, the DNA is TGTGCCAGCAGTGAAGCAGCGACAGGGGTCTATGGCTACACCTTC.

This chain joins TRBV6-1 and TRBJ1-1; weak D call: TRBD1 (5 bases). Germline CDR1 MNHNS, CDR2 SASEGT. The CDR3 covers 14 residues. Trimming shortened V by 0 bases and J by 8 bases, and 13 bases separated the two germline ends. In DNA form, the CDR3 reads TGTGCCAGCAGTGAAGCGGGGCAGTCCACCGAAGCTTTCTTT. Protein product: CASSEAGQSTEAFF.

The chain recombines TRBV6-5 with TRBJ2-7; D call uncertain. With 5 bases removed from V and 2 bases from J, the gap between germline ends came to 13 bases. Germline V gene data show CDR1 as MNHEY and CDR2 as SVGAGI. The CDR3 has 14 residues. The CDR3 here is CASSRSPSAYEQYF. The DNA for the CDR3 is TGTGCCAGCAGTCGTAGCCCCTCCGCCTACGAGCAGTACTTC.

This clone was observed a few times. The chain joins TRBV29-1 to TRBJ2-7, with 7 positions matching TRBD1. Germline trimming cut 1 base from V and 5 bases from J; bases unmatched to any gene: 8. CDR1 SQVTM and CDR2 ANQGSEA come from the germline V gene. The CDR3 is made up of 14 amino acids. The CDR3 reads CSVEGLGQLNEQYF. Written as DNA, the CDR3 is TGCAGCGTTGAAGGTTTGGGACAGTTGAACGAGCAGTACTTC.

The CDR3 region has the DNA TGTGCCAGCAGCACCCGGACTAACAATGAGCAGTTCTTC. Its protein is CASSTRTNNEQFF. The chain couples TRBV9 to TRBJ2-1, with a weak D call TRBD2 (6 bases). Trimming pared 4 bases from V and 5 bases from J, leaving 10 bases between. The CDR3 totals 13 residues. CDR1 SGDLS and CDR2 YYNGEE come from the germline V gene.

This clone came up once. V usage is TRBV10-1 and J usage is TRBJ2-3, with 9 nucleotides matching TRBD2. This CDR3 region has 15 residues. Germline V CDR1 and CDR2: WNHNN, SYGVQD (reference sequence). J was trimmed by 5 bases and V by 2 bases; bases with no gene match: 5. The CDR3 DNA reads as TGCGCCAGCAGTGAGAGGCGGGGGGGAATAGATACGCAGTATTTT. Amino acid sequence: CASSERRGGIDTQYF.

The CDR3 spells CASSPRGGDEQYF. The CDR3 nucleotides read TGTGCCAGCTCACCACGGGGGGGCGACGAGCAGTACTTC. This chain joins TRBV18 and TRBJ2-7; possible D gene TRBD2, 7 bases. Trimming removed 1 base at V and 5 bases at J, with 9 bases between. Germline CDR1 KGHSH, CDR2 LQKENI. This CDR3 has 13 amino acids.

This rearrangement joins TRBV27 to TRBJ2-7; no reliable D call. CDR3 length: 14 residues. Germline V gene data show CDR1 as MNHEY and CDR2 as SMNVEV (reference sequence). V was clipped by 4 bases and J by 3 bases, with 13 bases between them. CDR3 nucleotide sequence: TGTGCCAGCAGTTCGTACACGACACACTACGAGCAGTACTTC. This translates into CASSSYTTHYEQYF.

This chain connects TRBV3-1 (or the pseudogene TRBV3-2) to TRBJ1-2; TRBD1 matches at 8 bases. With V trimmed by 2 bases and J by 4 bases, 6 bases remained unmatched. Germline values: CDR1 LGHDT, CDR2 YNNKEL (reference sequence). The CDR3 totals 15 residues. The CDR3 here is CASSQRDRGSYGYTF. The CDR3 coding sequence is TGTGCCAGCAGCCAACGCGACAGGGGAAGCTATGGCTACACCTTC.

This chain links TRBV3-1 (or the pseudogene TRBV3-2) with TRBJ1-1, with 7 positions matching TRBD1. CDR1 LGHDT and CDR2 YNNKEL come from the germline V gene (reference sequence). The V segment lost 3 bases and the J segment 0 bases; nucleotides outside the gene matches: 1. This CDR3 is built from 14 residues. The CDR3 protein is CASSQDRLNTEAFF. Here the CDR3 DNA reads TGTGCCAGCAGCCAGGACAGGCTGAACACTGAAGCTTTCTTT.